A selection of T cell receptor beta chains follows, all from one sample in a study of blood T cells in healthy people across ages. TCRdb reanalysed the 5' RACE reads using MiXCR and keeps one entry per CDR3 protein. The table includes about 1.1 million distinct CDR3 sequences, 30% to 40% detected once. The sample taken for sequencing was blood. All receptors come from a man aged 18-30 years in good health. CDR3s include the opening cysteine and the closing phenylalanine or tryptophan. A D gene is named only where the DNA matches it firmly. Expanded clones are given a class, and other clones once, few, many or no size at all.

j_call | d_call | clone_size | v_call | cdr3_nt | cdr3_aa
TRBJ1-2 | NA | NA | TRBV20-1 | TGCAGTGTAGTGGGATCCGCCTATGGCTACACCTTC | CSVVGSAYGYTF
TRBJ2-7 | NA | NA | TRBV5-4 | TGTGCCAGCAGCCTGAGAGCAGGGCAGGGCGAGCAGTACTTC | CASSLRAGQGEQYF
TRBJ2-5 | TRBD2 | NA | TRBV2 | TGTGCCAGCATTGGACTAGCGGCGACCCAGTACTTC | CASIGLAATQYF
TRBJ2-3 | TRBD2 | NA | TRBV4-1 | TGCGCCAGCAGCCAAGAGGTATACCTAGCGGGGGGGCTTGGTCGTACAGATACGCAGTATTTT | CASSQEVYLAGGLGRTDTQYF
TRBJ1-2 | NA | NA | TRBV6-4 | TGTGCCAGCAGTGTCAGCGGAGATCGTGGTGGCTACACCTTC | CASSVSGDRGGYTF
TRBJ2-2 | NA | NA | TRBV20-1 | TGCAGTGCTAGAATTTCGTGGGATAACACCGGGGAGCTGTTTTTT | CSARISWDNTGELFF
TRBJ1-6 | TRBD1 | NA | TRBV20-1 | TGCAGTGCTAGTCCGGACAGGGCGGACTATAATTCACCCCTCCACTTT | CSASPDRADYNSPLHF
TRBJ2-1 | NA | NA | TRBV6-6 | TGTGCCAGCAGTTCTTCCCGGGACACTCACAATGAGCAGTTCTTC | CASSSSRDTHNEQFF
TRBJ1-5 | NA | few | TRBV5-1 | TGCGCCAGCAGCTTGGGGGACGGTTATGATCAGCCCCAGCATTTT | CASSLGDGYDQPQHF
TRBJ2-1 | NA | NA | TRBV20-1 | TGCAGTGCTAGAGATCCAGGACAGCTGAGCTGGAATGAGCAGTTCTTC | CSARDPGQLSWNEQFF
TRBJ2-1 | NA | few | TRBV10-3 | TGTGCCATCAGTGAAAGGGAAGACAACCCCTACAATGAGCAGTTCTTC | CAISEREDNPYNEQFF
TRBJ2-3 | NA | many | TRBV27 | TGTGCCAGCAGTTTATCAAGCCCAGATACGCAGTATTTT | CASSLSSPDTQYF
TRBJ1-6 | NA | NA | TRBV6-6 | TGTGCCAGCATGGTCGGTGGGAATTCACCCCTCCACTTT | CASMVGGNSPLHF
TRBJ2-7 | NA | few | TRBV18 | TGTGCCAGCTCAAAGGGAGGACAGCTAACCTACGAGCAGTACTTC | CASSKGGQLTYEQYF
TRBJ1-1 | TRBD1 | few | TRBV29-1 | TGCAGCGCCGAGACAGGGGAAAACACTGAAGCTTTCTTT | CSAETGENTEAFF
TRBJ1-1 | NA | NA | TRBV29-1 | TGCAGCGTTACAGTAGGGTCGGGCACTGAAGCTTTCTTT | CSVTVGSGTEAFF
TRBJ1-4 | NA | few | TRBV2 | TGTGCCAGCAGTGAAGCCAGGAATACAGAAAAACTGTTTTTT | CASSEARNTEKLFF
TRBJ1-6 | NA | few | TRBV6-6 | TGTGCCAGCAGTTACCAGGCCGGCAATTCACCCCTCCACTTT | CASSYQAGNSPLHF
TRBJ2-7 | NA | few | TRBV12-5 | TGTGCCACAATTCAGGAACGCGAGCAGTACTTC | CATIQEREQYF
TRBJ1-1 | NA | NA | TRBV4-3 | TGCGCCAGCAGCCAAGATCAGGCAGGGGAACTCTGTTTATGTAATAACACTGAAGCTTTCTTT | CASSQDQAGELCLCNNTEAFF
TRBJ2-1 | NA | few | TRBV7-3 | TGTGCCAGCAGCTTTGGGGTAGGAAATGAGCAGTTCTTC | CASSFGVGNEQFF
TRBJ2-1 | NA | NA | TRBV11-2 | TGTGCCAGCAGCCCTGCAGGGGCCTACAATGAGCGGTTCTTC | CASSPAGAYNERFF
TRBJ2-5 | NA | few | TRBV20-1 | TGCAGTGCTAGAGATTGGGCCCAGTACTTC | CSARDWAQYF